The rows below give T cell receptor beta chains drawn from one sample of a study of technical replicates of blood from several donors. The protocol was immunoSEQ multiplex PCR, while the TCRdb copy is restricted to in-frame clones and leaves out a portion. Here the sample spans around 63,000 clones, 92% being singletons. The sample comprised PBMCs. The receptor set was obtained from a human donor in good health. Some clones in this sample may be carry-over from other donors' samples. Both conserved end residues are part of each CDR3. The order of the fields is J gene, V gene, clone size, CDR3 length, D gene, CDR3 DNA, CDR3 protein. D genes are given only for firm matches. Clone size appears in some rows only: once, few, many, or a class for an expanded clone.

J: TRBJ1-1
V: TRBV25-1
size: few
length: 15
D: .
DNA: TGTGCCAGCAGTGAATCGGCTCAGGGAGGCACTGAAGCTTTCTTT
CDR3: CASSESAQGGTEAFF

J: TRBJ1-2
V: TRBV10-1
size: .
length: 12
D: .
DNA: TGCGCCAGCAGTGACGTGTTCTATGGCTACACCTTC
CDR3: CASSDVFYGYTF

J: TRBJ2-5
V: TRBV5-8
size: .
length: 15
D: TRBD1
DNA: TGTGCCAGCAGCCCAGGGACAGGGCAGGGAGAGACCCAGTACTTC
CDR3: CASSPGTGQGETQYF

J: TRBJ1-5
V: TRBV2
size: .
length: 14
D: .
DNA: TGTGCCTCCATGGAGGGCCCCAGGAATCAGCCCCAGCATTTT
CDR3: CASMEGPRNQPQHF

J: TRBJ2-5
V: TRBV11-3
size: .
length: 15
D: .
DNA: TGTGCCAGCAGCCCGTCGGCGGGGCGGCGGGAGACCCAGTACTTC
CDR3: CASSPSAGRRETQYF

J: TRBJ1-1
V: TRBV2
size: .
length: 15
D: .
DNA: TGTGCCAGCAGGACCTATCTCCAGGGAGGGGCTGAAGCTTTCTTT
CDR3: CASRTYLQGGAEAFF

J: TRBJ1-2
V: TRBV4-1
size: .
length: 15
D: .
DNA: TGCGCCAGCAGCCCTCAGAATGGGGGCGTCTATGGCTACACCTTC
CDR3: CASSPQNGGVYGYTF

J: TRBJ1-1
V: TRBV10-2
size: .
length: 12
D: .
DNA: TGCGCCAGCAGTGAGATGGGCAGGCAAGCTTTCTTT
CDR3: CASSEMGRQAFF

J: TRBJ1-2
V: TRBV30
size: .
length: 11
D: .
DNA: TGTGCCTCCGGGGGTGGCTATGGCTACACCTTC
CDR3: CASGGGYGYTF

J: TRBJ2-7
V: TRBV7-2
size: .
length: 16
D: TRBD2
DNA: TGTGCCAGCAGCTTATGGCGAGCGGGAGGTTTATACGAGCAGTACTTC
CDR3: CASSLWRAGGLYEQYF

J: TRBJ1-2
V: TRBV2
size: .
length: 12
D: .
DNA: TGTGCCAGCAGCTCGACAGGTCTTGGCTACACCTTC
CDR3: CASSSTGLGYTF

J: TRBJ2-7
V: TRBV4-2
size: .
length: 17
D: TRBD2
DNA: TGTGCCAGCAGCCAGAAAGCCGGACTAGCGGCTTTCAACGAGCAGTACTTC
CDR3: CASSQKAGLAAFNEQYF

J: TRBJ1-1
V: TRBV7-9
size: .
length: 13
D: TRBD1
DNA: TGTGCCAGCAGCTCCGGGACAGGAGGCAAAGCTTTCTTT
CDR3: CASSSGTGGKAFF

J: TRBJ2-7
V: TRBV5-6
size: .
length: 16
D: TRBD1
DNA: TGTGCCAGCAGTCATAAAGGGGGCCCCAGCACCTACGAGCAGTACTTC
CDR3: CASSHKGGPSTYEQYF

J: TRBJ1-6
V: TRBV14
size: .
length: 14
D: .
DNA: TGTGCCAGCAGCCAAGTAGGGGTGGATTCACCCCTCCACTTT
CDR3: CASSQVGVDSPLHF

J: TRBJ2-3
V: TRBV21-1
size: .
length: 17
D: .
DNA: TGTGCCAGCAGCAGAAACAGACAGGGCTCTAGCACAGATACGCAGTATTTT
CDR3: CASSRNRQGSSTDTQYF

J: TRBJ2-5
V: TRBV6-6
size: .
length: 12
D: TRBD1
DNA: TGTGCCAGCAGCCGGGGACAGGGGACCCAGTACTTC
CDR3: CASSRGQGTQYF

J: TRBJ1-1
V: TRBV11-3
size: .
length: 14
D: .
DNA: TGTGCCAGCAGCTTAGGCGGGGACAACACTGAAGCTTTCTTT
CDR3: CASSLGGDNTEAFF

J: TRBJ2-2
V: TRBV18
size: .
length: 13
D: .
DNA: TGTGCCAGCTCACCATCGGTCTCCGGGGAGCTGTTTTTT
CDR3: CASSPSVSGELFF

J: TRBJ1-6
V: TRBV5-4
size: .
length: 16
D: .
DNA: TGTGCCAGCAGCTTGGACAGAAGCTCCTATAATTCACCCCTCCACTTT
CDR3: CASSLDRSSYNSPLHF

J: TRBJ1-2
V: TRBV27
size: .
length: 16
D: .
DNA: TGTGCCAGCAGTTTAAAGGGGAAGGGGCTCGGCTATGGCTACACCTTC
CDR3: CASSLKGKGLGYGYTF

J: TRBJ2-7
V: TRBV4-3
size: .
length: 16
D: TRBD1
DNA: TGCGCCAGCAGCCAAGATCTGGGACAGGGCTCCTACGAGCAGTACTTC
CDR3: CASSQDLGQGSYEQYF

J: TRBJ1-2
V: TRBV27
size: .
length: 14
D: TRBD1
DNA: TGTGCCAGCAGCACAACCGGGACAGGGCTTGGCTACACCTTC
CDR3: CASSTTGTGLGYTF

J: TRBJ2-3
V: TRBV7-6
size: .
length: 15
D: .
DNA: TGTGCCAGCAGCTTAGATGCGCGGGCGGCAGATACGCAGTATTTT
CDR3: CASSLDARAADTQYF

J: TRBJ1-1
V: TRBV5-1
size: .
length: 14
D: .
DNA: TGCGCCAGCAGCTTGTTGGACTTGAACACTGAAGCTTTCTTT
CDR3: CASSLLDLNTEAFF

J: TRBJ2-2
V: TRBV9
size: .
length: 15
D: TRBD1
DNA: TGTGCCAGCAGCCCCATGACAGGGTTCACCGGGGAGCTGTTTTTT
CDR3: CASSPMTGFTGELFF

J: TRBJ2-1
V: TRBV7-8
size: .
length: 15
D: .
DNA: TGTGCCAGCAGCTTTTATGACTTCGGGGACAATGAGCAGTTCTTC
CDR3: CASSFYDFGDNEQFF

J: TRBJ1-3
V: TRBV2
size: .
length: 14
D: .
DNA: TGTGCCAGCAACAGACAGGCTAGCGGAAACACCATATATTTT
CDR3: CASNRQASGNTIYF

J: TRBJ2-5
V: TRBV15
size: .
length: 15
D: .
DNA: TGTGCCACCAGCAGACCTCCGGGACTCCAAGAGACCCAGTACTTC
CDR3: CATSRPPGLQETQYF

J: TRBJ2-3
V: TRBV7-3
size: .
length: 15
D: .
DNA: TGTGCCATCCTAGGCGGGAATTCCTTCACAGATACGCAGTATTTT
CDR3: CAILGGNSFTDTQYF

J: TRBJ1-6
V: TRBV6-5
size: .
length: 16
D: TRBD1
DNA: TGTGCCAGCAGTTGGGGAGGACAGGGAAGAAGTTCACCCCTCCACTTT
CDR3: CASSWGGQGRSSPLHF

J: TRBJ1-1
V: TRBV18
size: .
length: 14
D: .
DNA: TGTGCCAGCTCACCACGGACAGCGAACACTGAAGCTTTCTTT
CDR3: CASSPRTANTEAFF

J: TRBJ1-4
V: TRBV5-1
size: once
length: 15
D: TRBD1
DNA: TGCGCCAGCAGCTGGGGGGACAGGGAAGTCGAAAAACTGTTTTTT
CDR3: CASSWGDREVEKLFF

J: TRBJ1-6
V: TRBV9
size: few
length: 15
D: TRBD1
DNA: TGTGCCAGCAGCGTAGGATCCAGGGGGTATTCACCCCTCCACTTT
CDR3: CASSVGSRGYSPLHF

J: TRBJ2-1
V: TRBV2
size: once
length: 16
D: .
DNA: TGTGCCAGCAGTCCCCGGGGAAACCGTAAAAGCAATGAGCAGTTCTTC
CDR3: CASSPRGNRKSNEQFF

J: TRBJ1-4
V: TRBV11-1
size: .
length: 14
D: .
DNA: TGTGCCAGCAGCCCTCGGCAGGAACATGAAAAACTGTTTTTT
CDR3: CASSPRQEHEKLFF

J: TRBJ2-7
V: TRBV7-9
size: .
length: 17
D: TRBD1
DNA: TGTGCCAGCAGCACAATAACACTACGGGACAGGGGAAACGAGCAGTACTTC
CDR3: CASSTITLRDRGNEQYF

J: TRBJ1-5
V: TRBV19
size: .
length: 9
D: .
DNA: TGTGCCACCGGGCAGCCCCAGCATTTT
CDR3: CATGQPQHF

J: TRBJ1-4
V: TRBV4-3
size: .
length: 13
D: .
DNA: TGCGCCAGCAGCCAAGGACTAAATGAAAAACTGTTTTTT
CDR3: CASSQGLNEKLFF

J: TRBJ2-3
V: TRBV2
size: .
length: 14
D: .
DNA: TGTGCCAGTCCCAAGGGGGGGAACACAGATACGCAGTATTTT
CDR3: CASPKGGNTDTQYF

J: TRBJ2-5
V: TRBV19
size: once
length: 15
D: TRBD2
DNA: TGTGCCAGTAGTATCTCAAGCGGGGGGTCTGAGACCCAGTACTTC
CDR3: CASSISSGGSETQYF

J: TRBJ2-7
V: TRBV4-3
size: .
length: 15
D: .
DNA: TGCGCCAGCAGCCAAGATTATTCCAGCGTCTACGAGCAGTACTTC
CDR3: CASSQDYSSVYEQYF